This T cell receptor beta chain was sequenced in a study of blood T cells in healthy people across ages. Alongside a J-beta primer mix, a sample-barcoded 5' primer served in a second PCR lasting about 7 to 12 cycles. TCRdb re-analysed the 5' RACE reads in MiXCR, keeping a single row per CDR3 protein. The sample comprises 380,000 or so distinct CDR3 sequences, 50% to 60% of which are singletons, and roughly 51% rests with the top ten. Only a few counts were recorded for this clonotype. CDR3 length: 15 residues. The V gene's germline CDR1 is MRHNA and CDR2 SNTAGT. Trimming removed 4 bases from V and 4 bases from J; junction bases left unmatched: 8.

The chain employs TRBV6-4 and TRBJ2-3; 7 bases agree with TRBD1. This receptor was identified in a man in his sixties in good health. Source material: blood. The CDR3 protein is CASSALAGGADTQYF. In DNA, the CDR3 is TGTGCCAGCAGTGCTCTGGCAGGGGGTGCAGATACGCAGTATTTT.